The 14 T cell receptor beta chains reported below all come from one sample, sequenced in a study of blood T cells in healthy people across ages. A second roughly 7 to 12 cycle PCR used barcoded and J-beta primers. TCRdb recomputed calls from the 5' RACE reads with MiXCR, one row per CDR3 protein. The profile shows 800,000 to 950,000 distinct CDR3 sequences, roughly 52% of them singletons. Specimen: blood. The source of these receptors is a young man in good health.

J is TRBJ2-7 and V is TRBV29-1; 7 nucleotides agree with TRBD1. This CDR3 has 13 residues. V dropped 6 bases and J dropped 1; count of bases not matched to a gene: 6. Germline loops: CDR1 SQVTM, CDR2 ANQGSEA. CDR3 loop: CSVVPGQSYEQYF. CDR3 bases: TGCAGCGTCGTCCCGGGACAGTCCTACGAGCAGTACTTC.

The rearrangement uses TRBV9 and TRBJ2-1; D gene ambiguous. Germline V gives CDR1 SGDLS, CDR2 YYNGEE. Trimming removed 2 bases from V and 6 bases from J, with 18 bases in between. The CDR3 is made up of 16 amino acids. CDR3 coding DNA: TGTGCCAGCAGCGTTGACGGAGCCTCTAAAAGCAATGAGCAGTTCTTC. Translation: CASSVDGASKSNEQFF. Drawing the rest from reference TRBV9 and TRBJ2-1, the complete variable domain is DSGVTQTPKHLITATGQRVTLRCSPRSGDLSVYWYQQSLDQGLQFLIQYYNGEERAKGNILERFSAQQFPDLHSELNLSSLELGDSALYFCASSVDGASKSNEQFFGPGTRLTVL.

The chain combines TRBV4-1 with TRBJ1-1, with D possibly being TRBD1 (5 bases). Deletions cut 7 bases from V and 1 base from J, with 13 bases between. CDR1 is MGHRA, CDR2 YSYEKL, per germline. The CDR3 consists of 14 residues. The CDR3 here is CASTLGPSNTEAFF. The CDR3 nucleotides read TGCGCCAGCACCCTGGGGCCATCGAACACTGAAGCTTTCTTT.

The chain's CDR3 is CASMGQYNQPQHF. DNA of the CDR3: TGTGCCAGCATGGGACAGTACAATCAGCCCCAGCATTTT. The rearrangement joins TRBV6-2 or TRBV6-3 to TRBJ1-5, with 7 bases fitting TRBD1. CDR3 length equals 13 residues. The germline gives CDR1 MNHEY, CDR2 SVGEGT. Trimming removed 7 bases from V and 3 bases from J; junction bases left unmatched: 3.

This clonotype has just a few counts. One base away lies a much larger clone, so this may be a sequencing read error. This chain links TRBV12-3 or TRBV12-4 with TRBJ2-2; D gene ambiguous. The CDR3 covers 13 residues. V dropped 4 bases and J dropped 3 bases, with 6 bases sitting between them. The CDR3 bases are TGTGCCAGCAGTTCCACAGACACCGGGGAGCTGTTTTTT. It is translated as CASSSTDTGELFF.

The chain has TRBV5-1 and TRBJ2-2; TRBD1 is a possible D gene (6 bases). V lost 0 bases and J lost 4, with 7 bases in between. In germline, CDR1 is SGHRS, CDR2 YFSETQ. CDR3 length: 14 amino acids. Here the CDR3 reads CASSLDRATGELFF. For the CDR3, the DNA is TGCGCCAGCAGCTTGGACAGGGCCACCGGGGAGCTGTTTTTT.

CDR3 bases: TGTGCCAGCAGCTTAGATCTGGCAGCTAACTACGAGCAGTACTTC. Its translation is CASSLDLAANYEQYF. The chain links TRBV11-2 to TRBJ2-7, with D unresolved. The CDR3 has 15 amino acids. Trimming took 0 bases from V and 3 from J, leaving 12 bases between them. Germline-derived CDR1 and CDR2 are SGHAT and FQNNGV.

This chain joins TRBV9 and TRBJ2-3; TRBD1 matches 9 bases. Germline lookup yields CDR1 SGDLS and CDR2 YYNGEE. J lost 2 bases, V lost 2 bases, and 6 bases had no gene match. CDR3 length: 16 residues. The CDR3 DNA reads TGTGCCAGCAGCGTGGGGGGGACAGGGTACACAGATACGCAGTATTTT. This codes for CASSVGGTGYTDTQYF.

The J gene is TRBJ2-1, the V gene TRBV30; maybe TRBD1 (6 bases). The V gene lost 3 bases and the J gene lost 6 bases, with 9 bases spanning the gap. The CDR3 extends over 12 amino acids. CDR1 is GTSNPN and CDR2 is SVGIG in the germline V gene (reference sequence). The CDR3 nucleotides read TGTGCCTGGAGCAGGGGCGGCAATGAGCAGTTCTTC. Residues: CAWSRGGNEQFF. Variable domain in full (rest from reference TRBV30 and TRBJ2-1): SQTIHQWPATLVQPVGSPLSLECTVEGTSNPNLYWYRQAAGRGLQLLFYSVGIGQISSEVPQNLSASRPQDRQFILSSKKLLLSDSGFYLCAWSRGGNEQFFGPGTRLTVL.

The chain couples TRBV12-3 or TRBV12-4 to TRBJ2-1, with TRBD2 as a possible D gene (6 bases). This CDR3 contains 14 residues. Trimming pared 7 bases from V and 1 base from J, leaving 11 bases between. In nucleotides, the CDR3 is TGTGCCAGCACCTTAGCGGTATCCTACAATGAGCAGTTCTTC. As protein: CASTLAVSYNEQFF.

The rearrangement joins TRBV29-1 to TRBJ2-2, with D unclear. This CDR3 comprises 13 residues. The germline gives CDR1 SQVTM, CDR2 ANQGSEA. Trimming stripped 7 bases from V and 2 bases from J, with 11 bases between. The CDR3 region is CSALTRNTGELFF. In DNA form, the CDR3 reads TGCAGCGCCTTAACCCGCAACACCGGGGAGCTGTTTTTT.

This clonotype was recorded a few times. The chain carries TRBV27 and TRBJ2-1; D gene unclear. Trimming removed 7 bases at V and 12 bases at J, with 16 bases between. The CDR3 is 12 residues long. Germline V gene lookup returns CDR1 MNHEY and CDR2 SMNVEV (reference sequence). CDR3 DNA: TGTGCCAGCATCGGACCACGAAGAGTGCAGTTCTTC. It encodes CASIGPRRVQFF.

This clonotype was picked up many times. The chain recombines TRBV9 with TRBJ2-7; no definite D call. Germline-derived CDR1 and CDR2 are SGDLS and YYNGEE. This CDR3 is built from 13 residues. Trimming pared 4 bases from V and 3 bases from J, leaving 11 bases between. DNA of the CDR3: TGTGCCAGCAGCCTCCGGACCGGCTACGAGCAGTACTTC. Translated, it gives CASSLRTGYEQYF. Full variable domain (rest looked up from reference TRBV9 and TRBJ2-7): DSGVTQTPKHLITATGQRVTLRCSPRSGDLSVYWYQQSLDQGLQFLIQYYNGEERAKGNILERFSAQQFPDLHSELNLSSLELGDSALYFCASSLRTGYEQYFGPGTRLTVT.

This clonotype was recorded only once. This chain uses TRBV18 with TRBJ2-5; D ambiguous. The CDR3 loop spans 15 amino acids. With 1 base removed from V and 2 bases from J, the gap between germline ends came to 11 bases. Germline CDR1 reads KGHSH; CDR2 reads LQKENI. CDR3 in DNA: TGTGCCAGCTCACCACGGGGAACCACGCAAGAGACCCAGTACTTC. It encodes CASSPRGTTQETQYF.